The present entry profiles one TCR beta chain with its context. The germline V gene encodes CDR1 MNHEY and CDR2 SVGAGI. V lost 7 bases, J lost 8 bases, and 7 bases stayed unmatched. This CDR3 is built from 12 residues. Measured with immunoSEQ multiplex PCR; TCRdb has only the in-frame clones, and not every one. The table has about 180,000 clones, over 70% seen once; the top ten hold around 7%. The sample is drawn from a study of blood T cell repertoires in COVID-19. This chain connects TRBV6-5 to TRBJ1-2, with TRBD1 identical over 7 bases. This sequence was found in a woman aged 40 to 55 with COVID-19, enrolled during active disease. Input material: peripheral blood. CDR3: CASTRGQGGYTF. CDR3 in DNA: TGTGCCAGCACGAGGGGGCAGGGGGGCTACACCTTC.